These 14 T cell receptor beta chains came from one sample sequenced in a study of CD8 T cells in Susac syndrome. Random hexamers were used to reverse transcribe roughly 0.45 to 1 ug of RNA. MiXCR, run by TCRdb on the immunoSEQ multiplex PCR reads, gives a single entry per CDR3 protein. The sample contains some 130,000 distinct CDR3 sequences, over 90% of which appear only once. What was sequenced was CD8+ T cells from PBMCs. The source of these receptors is a human donor with Susac syndrome.

This chain uses TRBV4-1 with TRBJ1-1; no definite D call. Germline V CDR1 and CDR2: MGHRA, YSYEKL. This CDR3 comprises 14 residues. V lost 3 bases and J 0 bases, leaving 8 bases between the germline ends. The CDR3 nucleotides are TGCGCCAGCAGCCATGTGGAAATGAACACTGAAGCTTTCTTT. Protein sequence: CASSHVEMNTEAFF.

This rearrangement joins TRBV4-1 to TRBJ1-5; possibly TRBD1 for D (5 bases). CDR1 is MGHRA, CDR2 YSYEKL, per germline. The CDR3 has 15 residues. The V end was cut by 0 bases, the J end by 8 bases, with 14 bases between. CDR3 loop: CASSQEWGDGEPQHF. DNA for the CDR3: TGCGCCAGCAGCCAAGAGTGGGGGGACGGGGAGCCCCAGCATTTT.

The V and J genes are TRBV4-1 and TRBJ2-7; D is unresolved. CDR3 length equals 15 residues. V lost 0 bases and J 2 bases, leaving 11 bases between the germline ends. Germline lookup yields CDR1 MGHRA and CDR2 YSYEKL. The chain's CDR3 is CASSQERVQAYEQYF. Here the CDR3 DNA reads TGCGCCAGCAGCCAAGAGCGAGTCCAAGCCTACGAGCAGTACTTC.

V is TRBV5-6 and J is TRBJ1-2; the D is unclear. Trimming removed 1 base at V and 5 bases at J, with 12 bases between. Germline values: CDR1 SGHDT, CDR2 YYEEEE. The CDR3 has 14 residues. CDR3: CASSLIRAQYGYTF. The CDR3 region has the DNA TGTGCCAGCAGCTTGATTCGCGCCCAGTATGGCTACACCTTC.

The CDR3 DNA follows: TGTGCCATCTACGGGACGGACACCCACGGCGGGGAGCTGTTTTTT. Protein product: CAIYGTDTHGGELFF. V and J are TRBV15 and TRBJ2-2, with D possibly called TRBD1 or TRBD2 (5 bases each). This CDR3 is 15 amino acids long. V dropped 10 bases and J dropped 7 bases, with 22 bases sitting between them. Germline lookup yields CDR1 LNHNV and CDR2 YYDKDF (reference sequence).

This clonotype was seen a few times. V is TRBV29-1 and J is TRBJ2-7; TRBD1 matches at 7 bases. Germline CDR1 SQVTM, CDR2 ANQGSEA. The J segment lost 4 bases and the V segment lost 4 bases, leaving 19 bases of the junction unmatched. The CDR3 runs to 17 residues. The CDR3 is CSVGGRLGGVPVYEQYF. CDR3 bases: TGCAGCGTTGGGGGACGGCTAGGGGGCGTACCTGTTTACGAGCAGTACTTC.

The chain carries TRBV5-4 and TRBJ1-1; D is unclear. The V gene's germline CDR1 is SGHNT and CDR2 YYREEE (reference sequence). Between the trimmed V and J ends, which lost 0 bases and 7 bases, there was a span of 4 bases. This CDR3 has 11 amino acids. The CDR3 loop is CASSLVSEAFF. The CDR3 DNA reads as TGTGCCAGCAGCTTGGTTAGTGAAGCTTTCTTT.

The chain carries TRBV9 and TRBJ1-2; 10 nucleotides line up with TRBD1. Unmatched junction bases numbered 12, after V lost 0 bases and J lost 10 bases. Germline assignment: CDR1 SGDLS and CDR2 YYNGEE. The CDR3 has 16 residues. CDR3 DNA: TGTGCCAGCAGCGTAGTAGCCGCCGGGACAGGGGCTGACTACACCTTC. Amino acid sequence: CASSVVAAGTGADYTF.

The V and J genes are TRBV18 and TRBJ1-2; D is possibly TRBD1 (5 bases). The CDR3 sequence is 17 residues long. Germline V gene data show CDR1 as KGHSH and CDR2 as LQKENI. Trimming cost V 3 bases and J 5 bases, with 22 bases left between them. CDR3 DNA sequence: TGTGCCAGCTCACCGGTAGGGACTGCCAAGGGACGGTATGGCTACACCTTC. It yields the protein CASSPVGTAKGRYGYTF.

The CDR3 protein is CASSEASGNTDTQYF. The CDR3 DNA sequence: TGTGCCAGCAGTGAAGCTAGCGGGAACACAGATACGCAGTATTTT. The chain employs TRBV2 and TRBJ2-3; 8 bases map to TRBD2. There are 15 residues in the CDR3. The J segment lost 2 bases and the V segment lost 0 bases, leaving 1 base of the junction unmatched. The germline V gene has CDR1 SNHLY and CDR2 FYNNEI.

V is TRBV27 and J is TRBJ2-1; 7 bases map to TRBD1. The germline V gene has CDR1 MNHEY and CDR2 SMNVEV (reference sequence). J was trimmed by 9 bases and V by 3 bases; bases with no gene match: 11. The CDR3 runs to 15 residues. DNA for the CDR3: TGTGCCAGCAGTTTCCTTGGACAGGTTGGGTTTGAGCAGTTCTTC. Translation: CASSFLGQVGFEQFF.

The chain employs TRBV20-1 and TRBJ1-3, with TRBD1 as a possible D gene (5 bases). The CDR3 is 17 residues long. The V end lost 2 bases, the J end lost 1 base, and 18 bases lay between the germline ends. The germline gives CDR1 DFQATT, CDR2 SNEGSKA (reference sequence). The CDR3 sequence is CSARPLGSGKSGNTIYF. The CDR3 nucleotides read TGCAGTGCTAGACCCCTCGGCTCAGGGAAGTCTGGAAACACCATATATTTT.

The rearrangement joins TRBV18 to TRBJ2-2, with D possibly TRBD2 on 5 matching bases. The V end was cut by 5 bases, the J end by 9 bases, with 16 bases between. Germline values: CDR1 KGHSH, CDR2 LQKENI. The CDR3 sequence is 14 residues long. CDR3 protein: CASSVGLGLRELFF. The CDR3 DNA is TGTGCCAGCTCAGTCGGACTGGGTCTCCGGGAGCTGTTTTTT.

This chain connects TRBV19 to TRBJ2-1; TRBD1 is a possible D gene (5 bases). Germline values: CDR1 LNHDA, CDR2 SQIVND (reference sequence). The CDR3 runs to 15 residues. V dropped 0 bases and J dropped 0 bases, with 6 bases sitting between them. The CDR3 region is CASSIDDSSYNEQFF. The CDR3 DNA follows: TGTGCCAGTAGTATAGATGACAGCTCCTACAATGAGCAGTTCTTC.